This TCR beta chain is drawn from a study of shared clonotypes between healthy human individuals. Looking at the study overall: CD8 memory received one plate per donor, CD8 naive two, CD4 memory three and CD4 naive three.

Germline trimming cut 0 bases from V and 9 bases from J; bases unmatched to any gene: 10. Germline V CDR1 and CDR2: SGHRS, YFSETQ. This CDR3 is built from 16 residues. Data came from immunoSEQ multiplex PCR; TCRdb stores just in-frame clones and leaves some out. Of 2.3 million or so clones listed, approximately 95% are singletons. The source is a man between 18 and 29 years old in good health. Some clones in this sample may be carry-over from other donors' samples. Sequencing input: naive CD4+ T cells from PBMCs. Subset noted: CD45RA+ positively selected. The rearrangement uses TRBV5-1 and TRBJ2-1; 9 bases line up with TRBD2. The DNA for the CDR3 is TGCGCCAGCAGCTTGGTACCCGGGACTAGCTTTGGTGAGCAGTTCTTC. Translating it yields CASSLVPGTSFGEQFF. The full variable domain, with the rest looked up from reference TRBV5-1 and TRBJ2-1, is KAGVTQTPRYLIKTRGQQVTLSCSPISGHRSVSWYQQTPGQGLQFLFEYFSETQRNKGNFPGRFSGRQFSNSRSEMNVSTLELGDSALYLCASSLVPGTSFGEQFFGPGTRLTVL.